The 27 T cell receptor beta chains listed next were all sequenced from one sample in a study of regulatory T cells in long-lasting Graves disease. CDR3-region Arm-PCR and iRepertoire HTBI primers produced the TCR beta libraries. TCRdb itself ran the multiplex PCR reads through MiXCR, one entry per CDR3 protein. The profile covers about 470,000 distinct CDR3 sequences, with around 21% appearing a single time and 7.8% taken by the ten largest. Time point denoted: persistent/refractory GD, antithyroid drugs over 5 years with positive TRAb. With RNA extracted from PBMCs as input, the TCR library was made. The specimen comprised peripheral blood mononuclear cells (PBMCs), sampled when the disease was refractory, from a patient treated with antithyroid drugs. The receptors were gathered from a female donor with Graves disease.

This clonotype was seen at least ten times. CDR3 in amino acids: CASTYRGLSYEQYF. For the CDR3, the DNA is TGTGCCAGCACCTACAGGGGGCTCTCCTACGAGCAGTACTTC. This chain joins TRBV28 and TRBJ2-7; TRBD1 aligns across 9 bases. Unmatched junction bases numbered 4, after V lost 7 bases and J lost 0 bases. Germline CDR1 is MDHEN and CDR2 is SYDVKM. CDR3 length: 14 residues. The full variable domain, in which reference TRBV28 and TRBJ2-7 provide the parts outside the CDR3, is DVKVTQSSRYLVKRTGEKVFLECVQDMDHENMFWYRQDPGLGLRLIYFSYDVKMKEKGDIPEGYSVSREKKERFSLILESASTNQTSMYLCASTYRGLSYEQYFGPGTRLTVT.

This clonotype has a count of ten or more. The chain has TRBV11-2 and TRBJ1-6; no reliable D call. V was pared by 0 bases and J by 7 bases, with 10 bases between. The CDR3 is made up of 15 amino acids. Germline V lookup: CDR1 SGHAT, CDR2 FQNNGV. DNA of the CDR3: TGTGCCAGCAGCTTAGAAGTGCTACCGAATTCACCCCTCCACTTT. As protein: CASSLEVLPNSPLHF.

Many counts were recorded for this clonotype. The chain is built from TRBV6-1 and TRBJ1-1; maybe TRBD1 (5 bases). V was pared by 7 bases and J by 0 bases, with 18 bases between. The CDR3 extends over 16 amino acids. Germline V gene data show CDR1 as MNHNS and CDR2 as SASEGT. For the CDR3, the DNA is TGTGCCAGCACCCTAAATGCGCAGGGCCTGAACACTGAAGCTTTCTTT. Its translation: CASTLNAQGLNTEAFF.

This clonotype was recorded at least ten times. The chain employs TRBV12-3 or TRBV12-4 and TRBJ2-1; 9 bases align to TRBD2. The CDR3 length is 17 residues. The junction had 16 bases not matched to a gene; V was cut back by 7 bases and J by 6 bases. This CDR3 is CASTYQTGPSGTNEQFF. CDR3 in DNA: TGTGCCAGCACTTATCAGACAGGGCCTAGCGGGACCAATGAGCAGTTCTTC.

The chain has TRBV5-4 and TRBJ2-5; 10 nucleotides match TRBD1. The CDR3 extends over 16 amino acids. Germline CDR1 and CDR2: SGHNT and YYREEE (reference sequence). J lost 2 bases, V lost 4 bases, and 8 bases had no gene match. CDR3 sequence reads: CASSRGQGGGQETQYF. The CDR3 nucleotides are TGTGCCAGCAGCAGAGGACAGGGGGGAGGACAAGAGACCCAGTACTTC.

Many counts were recorded for this clonotype. CDR3 DNA sequence: TGTGCCAGCAGTTCATCACTGGACAGCCCTTGGGGCTACACCTTC. This encodes CASSSSLDSPWGYTF. V gene TRBV6-9 combines with J gene TRBJ1-2; D perhaps matches TRBD1 (6 bases). CDR1 MNHGY and CDR2 SVAAGI come from the germline V gene. The V end lost 4 bases, the J end lost 8 bases, and 20 bases lay between the germline ends. CDR3 length equals 15 residues.

This clonotype has a handful of counts. A single base separates this from a much larger clone, so it may be a read error. The genes are TRBV2 and TRBJ2-7; weak D call: TRBD2 (5 bases). CDR3 length equals 15 residues. CDR1 and CDR2 (germline): SNHLY, FYNNEI. CDR3 in DNA: TGTACCAGCAGTCCAAGCGCGGGCTCACACTACGAGCAGTACTTC. It codes for CTSSPSAGSHYEQYF.

This clonotype appeared many times. V usage is TRBV28 and J usage is TRBJ2-5; 11 bases are a match to TRBD1. This CDR3 is built from 15 residues. V shed 8 bases, J shed 5 bases, and the junction held 10 bases outside the gene matches. CDR1 is MDHEN and CDR2 is SYDVKM in the germline V gene. The CDR3 spells CASGYGQGARETQYF. Here the CDR3 DNA reads TGTGCCAGCGGGTATGGACAGGGGGCGCGGGAGACCCAGTACTTC.

This clonotype was seen more than once but under ten times. The V and J genes are TRBV25-1 and TRBJ1-2; TRBD1 is a possible D gene (6 bases). The CDR3 spans 12 residues. The V gene lost 8 bases and the J gene lost 3 bases, with 10 bases spanning the gap. Germline V gene lookup returns CDR1 MGHDK and CDR2 SYGVNS. The CDR3 DNA reads TGTGCCAGCGCGGCAGGGGACTATGGCTACACCTTC. This encodes CASAAGDYGYTF.

This clonotype appeared many times. The rearrangement joins TRBV20-1 to TRBJ1-5, with D possibly matching TRBD1 (5 bases). Trimming left V 5 bases short and J 2 bases short, with 25 bases between. The length of the CDR3 is 18 residues. Germline CDR1 reads DFQATT; CDR2 reads SNEGSKA (reference sequence). The CDR3 nucleotides are TGCAGTGCTCATCGAAACCACGTAGGTAAAGGGGGCAATCAGCCCCAGCATTTT. Its translation: CSAHRNHVGKGGNQPQHF.

The rearrangement links TRBV27 to TRBJ2-7; TRBD1 agrees at 9 bases. V lost 8 bases and J lost 7; bases outside the gene matches: 12. Per the germline V gene, CDR1 is MNHEY and CDR2 is SMNVEV (reference sequence). This CDR3 has 14 amino acids. The DNA for the CDR3 is TGTGCCAGCTCCCCCAGGGGACAGGGCCGGGAGCAGTACTTC. It translates to CASSPRGQGREQYF.

This clonotype appeared many times. The rearrangement joins TRBV3-1 to TRBJ2-5; D is undetermined. The CDR3 length is 15 residues. CDR1 and CDR2 (germline): LGHDT, YNNKEL (reference sequence). V was trimmed by 0 bases and J by 5 bases, leaving 13 bases between them. The CDR3 DNA follows: TGTGCCAGCAGCCAAGAAAGGCGGCTGGGTGAGACCCAGTACTTC. Its translation is CASSQERRLGETQYF.

With regard to this clonotype: A read error may be the cause here, since a much bigger clone is one base away. V usage is TRBV6-2 or TRBV6-3 and J usage is TRBJ2-7; no reliable D call. Trimming shortened V by 2 bases and J by 6 bases, and 11 bases separated the two germline ends. CDR3 length: 13 amino acids. CDR1 is MNHEY and CDR2 is SVGEGT in the germline V gene. The CDR3 region is CASSYAQDCEQYF. CDR3 coding DNA: TGTGCCAGCAGTTACGCCCAAGACTGCGAGCAGTACTTC.

This clonotype was seen a handful of times. The gene calls are TRBV27 and TRBJ1-1; D is ambiguous. The CDR3 is 13 residues long. Germline loops: CDR1 MNHEY, CDR2 SMNVEV (reference sequence). Deletions cut 5 bases from V and 3 bases from J, with 10 bases between. The CDR3 loop reads CASSTKLYTEAFF. CDR3 sequence (DNA): TGTGCCAGCAGTACGAAACTTTACACTGAAGCTTTCTTT.

This clonotype occurred many times. V gene TRBV2 combines with J gene TRBJ2-2, with D perhaps matching TRBD2 (5 bases). V lost 7 bases to trimming and J lost 6 bases, with 18 bases between them. This CDR3 region has 15 residues. Per germline, CDR1 SNHLY and CDR2 FYNNEI. Here the CDR3 DNA reads TGTGCCAGCACTCCACGAAGCGGATTAGCCGGGGAGCTGTTTTTT. Its protein is CASTPRSGLAGELFF.

This clonotype was detected ten times or more. The chain has TRBV20-1 and TRBJ1-1; D is unclear. Germline values: CDR1 DFQATT, CDR2 SNEGSKA (reference sequence). The CDR3 length is 13 residues. The V and J ends lost 5 bases and 0 bases respectively, with 10 bases between them. CDR3 sequence: CSASTALNTEAFF. CDR3 DNA: TGCAGTGCTTCCACTGCTCTGAACACTGAAGCTTTCTTT.

V gene TRBV6-1 combines with J gene TRBJ2-7, with D possibly TRBD2 on 6 matching bases. V was shortened by 5 bases and J by 11 bases, with 16 bases between the two germline ends. This CDR3 contains 12 residues. Germline CDR1 reads MNHNS; CDR2 reads SASEGT. CDR3 protein: CASSPRRVPEYF. The CDR3 DNA follows: TGTGCCAGCAGTCCAAGGAGGGTCCCTGAGTACTTC.

The table lists this clonotype with many counts. The V gene is TRBV27, the J gene TRBJ2-7; no definite D call. Germline V gives CDR1 MNHEY, CDR2 SMNVEV (reference sequence). The CDR3 runs to 14 residues. V lost 4 bases to trimming and J lost 7 bases, with 17 bases between them. CDR3 DNA sequence: TGTGCCAGCAGTTCAGCAGATAGGGTAGGAGAGCAGTACTTC. This translates into CASSSADRVGEQYF.

This clonotype has a count of ten or more. This chain connects TRBV29-1 to TRBJ2-1; weak D call: TRBD2 (5 bases). The CDR3 consists of 13 residues. V was clipped by 3 bases and J by 2 bases, with 8 bases between them. The germline CDR1 and CDR2 sequences are SQVTM and ANQGSEA. The CDR3 sequence is CSVDGVTYNEQFF. The CDR3 nucleotides read TGCAGCGTTGACGGGGTTACCTACAATGAGCAGTTCTTC.

The rearrangement joins TRBV19 to TRBJ2-6; D may match TRBD1 or TRBD2 (5 bases each). V lost 6 bases and J lost 0, with 15 bases in between. There are 17 residues in the CDR3. The germline gives CDR1 LNHDA, CDR2 SQIVND (reference sequence). CDR3 DNA sequence: TGTGCCAGTAGGCCCCCCCGGGGCAGCTCTGGGGCCAACGTCCTGACTTTC. This encodes CASRPPRGSSGANVLTF.

This clonotype came up many times. The chain has TRBV30 and TRBJ1-2, with 9 bases fitting TRBD1. Germline V gene data show CDR1 as GTSNPN and CDR2 as SVGIG (reference sequence). V trimming: 5 bases; J trimming: 8 bases; junction bases outside the gene matches: 12. This CDR3 is built from 14 residues. CDR3 residues: CAWDETGQGHGYTF. The CDR3 DNA sequence: TGTGCCTGGGATGAAACGGGACAGGGTCACGGCTACACCTTC.

This clonotype was observed many times. The rearrangement links TRBV12-3 or TRBV12-4 to TRBJ1-5; D is uncertain. The CDR3 loop spans 14 amino acids. Trimming shortened V by 3 bases and J by 1 base, and 7 bases separated the two germline ends. CDR3 bases: TGTGCCAGCAGTTTCCTGGGAAGCAATCAGCCCCAGCATTTT. This gives the protein CASSFLGSNQPQHF.

This clonotype was counted only a few times. The chain employs TRBV3-1 and TRBJ2-2; the D gene is possibly TRBD2 (5 bases). The germline V gene encodes CDR1 LGHDT and CDR2 YNNKEL (reference sequence). The CDR3 consists of 16 residues. Trimming took off 4 bases at V and 4 bases at J, with 16 bases between the two ends. This chain's CDR3 is CASSPGPGMFTGELFF. CDR3 nucleotide sequence: TGTGCCAGCAGCCCCGGCCCGGGGATGTTCACCGGGGAGCTGTTTTTT. The full variable domain, completed using reference TRBV3-1 and TRBJ2-2, is DTAVSQTPKYLVTQMGNDKSIKCEQNLGHDTMYWYKQDSKKFLKIMFSYNNKELIINETVPNRFSPKSPDKAHLNLHINSLELGDSAVYFCASSPGPGMFTGELFFGEGSRLTVL.

The chain couples TRBV15 to TRBJ2-7; D is unresolved. The CDR3 runs to 14 residues. Germline CDR1 and CDR2: LNHNV and YYDKDF (reference sequence). V was trimmed by 0 bases and J by 3 bases, leaving 9 bases between them. The CDR3 nucleotides are TGTGCCACCAGCAGAGATCGGCGAAGCTACGAGCAGTACTTC. Protein sequence: CATSRDRRSYEQYF.

The rearrangement uses TRBV29-1 and TRBJ2-2; a weak D match, TRBD2 (5 bases). V was cut by 7 bases and J by 7 bases, with 19 bases left in between. The CDR3 length is 14 residues. CDR1 is SQVTM and CDR2 is ANQGSEA in the germline V gene. DNA of the CDR3: TGCAGCGCCCAAGTCGGGAAGTTTAACGGGGAGCTGTTTTTT. It is translated as CSAQVGKFNGELFF.

The chain joins TRBV5-1 to TRBJ2-2; D unclear. Deletions cut 0 bases from V and 1 base from J, with 10 bases between. CDR3 size: 16 residues. Germline CDR1 reads SGHRS; CDR2 reads YFSETQ. Written as DNA, the CDR3 is TGCGCCAGCAGCTTGGACGGGTGGGGGAACACCGGGGAGCTGTTTTTT. Amino acids: CASSLDGWGNTGELFF.

This clonotype was recorded many times. At one boundary the junction diverges from the germline segment, which might be a read error. The V gene is TRBV20-1, the J gene TRBJ2-5, with 9 bases lining up with TRBD2. CDR1 DFQATT and CDR2 SNEGSKA come from the germline V gene (reference sequence). The CDR3 totals 17 residues. Written as DNA, the CDR3 is TGCAGTGCTGGAGAAGGGCTAGCGGGAATTCTCTCTGAGACCCAGTACTTC. It codes for CSAGEGLAGILSETQYF.